One sample yielded the 9 T cell receptor beta chains listed below, sequenced in a study of cytomegalovirus exposure and HLA in healthy donors (dated by TCRdb to between 2016 and 2019). Library preparation was by the immunoSEQ multiplex PCR assay. For the multiplex PCR, a mixture combining 60 forward primers for TCR Vbeta segments and 13 reverse primers for TCR Jbeta segments was used. This immuneACCESS table, as held by TCRdb, lists in-frame sequences with V and J called but not all clones. Of the missing ones, under half trace to an unresolved V gene in checked studies; the others have no known cause. For this sample the table gives 120,000 or so clones, of which about 11% were detected only once. The top ten constitute approximately 4.5% of the sample. The specimen was PBMCs. The origin of the receptors is a woman between 18 and 29 years old in good health and CMV-seropositive.

This clone was observed a handful of times. The chain carries TRBV5-1 and TRBJ2-3, with D tentatively TRBD1 (6 bases). With 3 bases removed from V and 0 bases from J, the gap between germline ends came to 17 bases. Germline CDR1 SGHRS, CDR2 YFSETQ. The CDR3 spans 17 residues. DNA for the CDR3: TGCGCCAGCAGCTGGACCGCAGGGGCCTATAGCACAGATACGCAGTATTTT. Translated, it gives CASSWTAGAYSTDTQYF.

The chain uses TRBV7-8 and TRBJ2-2, with TRBD1 as a possible D gene (6 bases). Trimming cost V 2 bases and J 2 bases, with 21 bases left between them. Germline lookup yields CDR1 SGHVS and CDR2 FQNEAQ. The CDR3 is 19 amino acids. In DNA form, the CDR3 reads TGTGCCAGCAGCTTATTCGGTCGGGATTACAGGGCCAACACCGGGGAGCTGTTTTTT. Its translation: CASSLFGRDYRANTGELFF.

This sequence joins TRBV5-1 and TRBJ1-6, with unresolved D. Germline V gene sequence: CDR1 SGHRS, CDR2 YFSETQ. V shed 3 bases and J shed 6 bases, with 10 bases lying between them. This CDR3 is built from 14 residues. The CDR3 DNA follows: TGCGCCAGCAGCTCCCCGGAGGGTAATTCACCCCTCCACTTT. Amino acids: CASSSPEGNSPLHF.

The chain employs TRBV30 and TRBJ2-5; 7 nucleotides match TRBD2. This CDR3 region has 12 residues. In germline, CDR1 is GTSNPN, CDR2 SVGIG (reference sequence). V gave up 3 bases and J gave up 5 bases; unmatched junction bases: 3. CDR3 region: CAWRWGGETQYF. The DNA for the CDR3 is TGTGCCTGGAGATGGGGGGGGGAGACCCAGTACTTC.

This clone appeared many times. This chain connects TRBV6-5 to TRBJ1-1, with D unclear. V was pared by 6 bases and J by 5 bases, with 16 bases between. Germline V lookup: CDR1 MNHEY, CDR2 SVGAGI. The length of the CDR3 is 14 residues. In nucleotides, the CDR3 is TGTGCCAGCAGGCGCCACGTCTCCAGGACTGAAGCTTTCTTT. Translating it yields CASRRHVSRTEAFF.

The CDR3 protein is CASSLRTSVNEQYF. The CDR3 DNA is TGTGCCAGTAGTCTGCGGACTAGCGTTAACGAGCAGTACTTC. This chain connects TRBV19 to TRBJ2-7, with 9 bases that match TRBD2. The V and J ends lost 5 bases and 5 bases, in that order; junction bases with no gene match: 7. Per germline, CDR1 LNHDA and CDR2 SQIVND (reference sequence). This CDR3 contains 14 residues.

This clone has a handful of counts. This chain connects TRBV20-1 to TRBJ2-1; D is unclear. The CDR3 has 11 amino acids. The germline V gene has CDR1 DFQATT and CDR2 SNEGSKA (reference sequence). Trimming removed 3 bases from V and 4 bases from J, with 4 bases in between. Here the CDR3 reads CSASEYNEQFF. For the CDR3, the DNA is TGCAGTGCTAGCGAGTACAATGAGCAGTTCTTC.

This clone has more than one count but fewer than ten. The V call is TRBV6-1, the J call TRBJ2-7, with a weak D call TRBD2 (5 bases). V shed 2 bases and J shed 6 bases, with 8 bases lying between them. CDR1 MNHNS and CDR2 SASEGT come from the germline V gene. CDR3 length: 12 residues. CDR3 bases: TGTGCCAGCAGTGAATATAGCGCCGAGCAGTACTTC. Translated, it gives CASSEYSAEQYF.

This clone was detected only a few times. V usage is TRBV20-1 and J usage is TRBJ1-2; D is unresolved. The CDR3 covers 10 residues. The germline V and J ends were trimmed by 5 bases and 8 bases, with 9 bases remaining between them. Germline V gene data show CDR1 as DFQATT and CDR2 as SNEGSKA (reference sequence). DNA of the CDR3: TGCAGTGCTTATGTGGCCGGCTACACCTTC. Translating gives CSAYVAGYTF.